One sample yielded the 8 T cell receptor beta chains listed below, sequenced in a study of blood T cell repertoires in COVID-19. Produced via immunoSEQ multiplex PCR; TCRdb's table is partial and in-frame only. The sample yields 150,000 to 200,000 clones, 65% to 80% seen once. Sequenced: PBMCs or T cells enriched from blood (not recorded which). The receptors come from a woman aged 45-65 years with acute COVID-19.

The CDR3 DNA is TGTGCCAGTAGGGTCCTCGGGACAGCCTATGGCTACACCTTC. This gives the protein CASRVLGTAYGYTF. This chain joins TRBV19 and TRBJ1-2, with 7 bases lining up with TRBD1. Germline loops: CDR1 LNHDA, CDR2 SQIVND (reference sequence). V lost 6 bases to trimming and J lost 4 bases; unmatched junction nucleotides: 8. The CDR3 runs 14 residues.

V and J are TRBV4-3 and TRBJ1-2; D uncertain. CDR3 size: 16 residues. V shed 0 bases and J shed 5 bases, with 16 bases lying between them. Germline loops: CDR1 LGHNA, CDR2 YSLEER. The CDR3 DNA follows: TGCGCCAGCAGCCAAGAAGCCAGGAACGAGGGATATGGCTACACCTTC. Translation gives CASSQEARNEGYGYTF.

The chain employs TRBV10-2 and TRBJ2-5; 9 bases are a match to TRBD2. This CDR3 is built from 15 residues. Germline CDR1 WSHSY, CDR2 SAAADI. Trimming cost V 6 bases and J 5 bases; bases outside gene matches: 10. CDR3 DNA: TGCGCCAGCAGAGGAAGGGCGGGGGGGCAGGAGACCCAGTACTTC. Its protein product is CASRGRAGGQETQYF.

This chain uses TRBV27 with TRBJ2-5; tentative D call: TRBD2 (5 bases). Germline-derived CDR1 and CDR2 are MNHEY and SMNVEV (reference sequence). V was clipped by 2 bases and J by 4 bases, with 11 bases between them. The CDR3 has 14 residues. The CDR3 loop reads CASSLERRLETQYF. The DNA for the CDR3 is TGTGCCAGCAGTTTAGAAAGGAGGTTAGAGACCCAGTACTTC.

V usage is TRBV7-8 and J usage is TRBJ2-5; maybe TRBD1 (5 bases). Trimming stripped 5 bases from V and 6 bases from J, with 13 bases between. The CDR3 consists of 13 residues. Looked up from germline, CDR1 is SGHVS and CDR2 is FQNEAQ. The DNA for the CDR3 is TGTGCCAGCAGCCCCAGTAGGGGAAAGACCCAGTACTTC. It specifies CASSPSRGKTQYF.

In this sample, this clone turned up once. V is TRBV2 and J is TRBJ1-2; D is ambiguous. This CDR3 comprises 15 residues. Germline V gene sequence: CDR1 SNHLY, CDR2 FYNNEI. Deletions cut 3 bases from V and 4 bases from J, with 15 bases between. This chain's CDR3 is CASSEGPGNVYGYTF. DNA of the CDR3: TGTGCCAGCAGTGAGGGTCCGGGTAATGTCTATGGCTACACCTTC.

The rearrangement joins TRBV2 to TRBJ2-5, with D maybe TRBD1 (5 bases). Deletions cut 7 bases from V and 2 bases from J, with 14 bases between. Germline-derived CDR1 and CDR2 are SNHLY and FYNNEI. The CDR3 loop spans 14 amino acids. As DNA, the CDR3 is TGTGCCAGCAAGAACCGAAGGGGTCAAGAGACCCAGTACTTC. Translation gives CASKNRRGQETQYF.

The V call is TRBV6-1, the J call TRBJ2-3, with 8 bases matching TRBD2. Germline CDR1 and CDR2: MNHNS and SASEGT. The CDR3 is made up of 17 amino acids. The trim removed 2 bases at V and 0 bases at J, leaving 7 bases unmatched. The CDR3 DNA follows: TGTGCCAGCAGTGAAAGGTTTTTAGCGGGGAGCACAGATACGCAGTATTTT. Translation: CASSERFLAGSTDTQYF.